The 27 T cell receptor beta chains below all came from one sample that was sequenced in a study of regulatory T cells in long-lasting Graves disease. Documented time point: persistent/refractory GD, antithyroid drugs over 5 years with positive TRAb. RNA from PBMCs was the source of the TCR library. TCR beta libraries were built with iRepertoire HTBI primers and Arm-PCR of CDR3 regions. A single record per CDR3 protein comes from TCRdb applying MiXCR to the multiplex PCR reads. The sample lists about 470,000 distinct CDR3 sequences, about 22% occurring once. Material: peripheral blood mononuclear cells (PBMCs), obtained when the disease was refractory, from a patient treated with antithyroid drugs. These receptors came from a female donor with Graves disease.

This clonotype was observed many times. The chain is built from TRBV2 and TRBJ2-5, with TRBD1 identical over 8 bases. Unmatched junction bases numbered 6, after V lost 6 bases and J lost 3 bases. CDR1 and CDR2 from the germline V gene are SNHLY and FYNNEI. The CDR3 runs to 14 residues. The CDR3 sequence is CASSLDRAEETQYF. The CDR3 DNA reads as TGTGCCAGCAGCTTGGACAGGGCTGAAGAGACCCAGTACTTC. The entire variable domain, with the rest obtained from reference TRBV2 and TRBJ2-5, is as follows: EPEVTQTPSHQVTQMGQEVILRCVPISNHLYFYWYRQILGQKVEFLVSFYNNEISEKSEIFDDQFSVERPDGSNFTLKIRSTKLEDSAMYFCASSLDRAEETQYFGPGTRLLVL.

The chain joins TRBV9 to TRBJ2-7, with 10 bases that match TRBD2. The V segment lost 2 bases and the J segment 2 bases; nucleotides outside the gene matches: 4. The CDR3 runs 15 residues. Germline lookup yields CDR1 SGDLS and CDR2 YYNGEE. CDR3 coding DNA: TGTGCCAGCAGCGTCCAAGCGGGGGGGCCCTACGAGCAGTACTTC. This encodes CASSVQAGGPYEQYF.

This sequence joins TRBV6-2 or TRBV6-3 and TRBJ1-5, with D perhaps TRBD1 (6 bases). CDR1 and CDR2 from the germline V gene are MNHEY and SVGEGT. The CDR3 runs 15 residues. Trimming removed 7 bases from V and 3 bases from J, with 16 bases in between. DNA for the CDR3: TGTGCCAGCACTCGGCCAGGGGAGATCAATCAGCCCCAGCATTTT. Its translation is CASTRPGEINQPQHF.

Only a few counts were recorded for this clonotype. The chain couples TRBV10-1 to TRBJ2-1, with TRBD2 identical over 11 bases. The junction had 0 bases not matched to a gene; V was cut back by 2 bases and J by 3 bases. The CDR3 runs to 15 residues. The V gene's germline CDR1 is WNHNN and CDR2 SYGVQD (reference sequence). This CDR3 is CASSETSGSYNEQFF. The CDR3, as DNA: TGCGCCAGCAGTGAGACTAGCGGGAGCTACAATGAGCAGTTCTTC.

This rearrangement joins TRBV19 to TRBJ2-7; no clear D gene. V lost 5 bases and J 0 bases, leaving 14 bases between the germline ends. The CDR3 contains 15 residues. Germline V gene lookup returns CDR1 LNHDA and CDR2 SQIVND (reference sequence). The CDR3 sequence is CASSFSHERSYEQYF. DNA of the CDR3: TGTGCCAGTAGTTTTTCACATGAACGCTCCTACGAGCAGTACTTC. Full variable domain (remainder filled in from reference TRBV19 and TRBJ2-7): DGGITQSPKYLFRKEGQNVTLSCEQNLNHDAMYWYRQDPGQGLRLIYYSQIVNDFQKGDIAEGYSVSREKKESFPLTVTSAQKNPTAFYLCASSFSHERSYEQYFGPGTRLTVT.

This clonotype was observed a few times. The V call is TRBV6-1, the J call TRBJ1-2; no reliable D call. Trimming pared 6 bases from V and 3 bases from J, leaving 14 bases between. The CDR3 runs 14 residues. In germline, CDR1 is MNHNS, CDR2 SASEGT. CDR3 DNA: TGTGCCAGCAGCCACTCGGGAAATCACTATGGCTACACCTTC. It specifies CASSHSGNHYGYTF.

In this sample, this clonotype turned up many times. The rearrangement uses TRBV27 and TRBJ1-5; weak D call: TRBD1 (5 bases). The CDR3 covers 15 residues. The V end was cut by 3 bases, the J end by 3 bases, with 12 bases between. Germline values: CDR1 MNHEY, CDR2 SMNVEV (reference sequence). Written as DNA, the CDR3 is TGTGCCAGCAGTTTTGGGGCAGGAATCAATCAGCCCCAGCATTTT. Protein product: CASSFGAGINQPQHF.

This clonotype was picked up one time. The chain uses TRBV6-2 or TRBV6-3 and TRBJ2-5; tentatively, D is TRBD2 (6 bases). The J call may be incorrect, as the DNA end agrees better with TRBJ2-1. In germline, CDR1 is MNHEY, CDR2 SVGEGT. CDR3 length: 17 residues. The CDR3: CASSYPTMEGPGWEQFF. The CDR3 nucleotides read TGTGCCAGCAGTTACCCAACTATGGAGGGCCCTGGATGGGAGCAGTTCTTC.

At least ten counts were recorded for this clonotype. In nucleotides, the CDR3 is TGTGCCAGCAGTTACCGACCTGGGGAAAACATTCAGTACTTC. Its translation is CASSYRPGENIQYF. This chain connects TRBV6-5 to TRBJ2-4; D is undetermined. The CDR3 covers 14 residues. The V gene lost 2 bases and the J gene lost 5 bases, with 10 bases spanning the gap. In germline, CDR1 is MNHEY, CDR2 SVGAGI.

As to this clonotype: Sequence at one end of the junction differs from germline and may be a read error. The V gene is TRBV7-2, the J gene TRBJ1-2; no clear D. CDR1 is SGHTA, CDR2 FQGNSA, per germline. The CDR3 has 15 residues. CDR3 DNA: TGTGCCAACAGCCGACGGGCTCCACCTAACTATGGCCACACCTTC. It is translated as CANSRRAPPNYGHTF.

The rearrangement links TRBV19 to TRBJ1-4; 9 bases align to TRBD1. CDR3 length: 15 residues. CDR1 is LNHDA, CDR2 SQIVND, per germline (reference sequence). The V gene end was trimmed by 11 bases and the J gene end by 5 bases; junction bases not matched to a gene: 12. This chain's CDR3 is CACQAEQGANEKLFF. The CDR3 DNA reads as TGTGCCTGCCAGGCCGAACAGGGGGCCAATGAAAAACTGTTTTTT. The variable domain in full, completed from reference TRBV19 and TRBJ1-4, reads DGGITQSPKYLFRKEGQNVTLSCEQNLNHDAMYWYRQDPGQGLRLIYYSQIVNDFQKGDIAEGYSVSREKKESFPLTVTSAQKNPTAFYLCACQAEQGANEKLFFGSGTQLSVL.

This clonotype was recorded at least ten times. The chain has TRBV11-3 and TRBJ2-2; TRBD1 matches at 7 bases. Germline CDR1 and CDR2: SGHNT and YENEEA. The CDR3 runs to 19 residues. Losses at the gene ends were 1 base for V and 7 bases for J; bases not matched to a gene: 18. CDR3: CASSLGRDSPWVDGGELFF. The CDR3 DNA reads TGTGCCAGCAGCTTAGGTCGGGACAGCCCCTGGGTCGACGGCGGGGAGCTGTTTTTT.

This clonotype came up many times. This chain connects TRBV27 to TRBJ1-4; 7 nucleotides line up with TRBD1. V gave up 6 bases and J gave up 8 bases; unmatched junction bases: 9. This CDR3 has 14 residues. In germline, CDR1 is MNHEY, CDR2 SMNVEV (reference sequence). The CDR3 DNA reads TGTGCCAGCAGCCCCGACAGGGAGTGGGAAAAACTGTTTTTT. This sequence encodes CASSPDREWEKLFF.

The rearrangement joins TRBV4-1 to TRBJ1-4; D remains unclear. CDR1 is MGHRA and CDR2 is YSYEKL in the germline V gene. Between the trimmed V and J ends, which lost 1 base and 4 bases, there was a span of 7 bases. The CDR3 length is 14 residues. This chain's CDR3 is CASSQGTYNEKLFF. DNA for the CDR3: TGCGCCAGCAGCCAAGGAACCTATAATGAAAAACTGTTTTTT.

The chain has TRBV29-1 and TRBJ2-7; 7 nucleotides agree with TRBD1. Trimming took 8 bases from V and 1 from J; bases not matched to a gene: 14. The germline CDR1 and CDR2 sequences are SQVTM and ANQGSEA. This CDR3 comprises 15 residues. The CDR3 reads CSIWTGHFPSYEQYF. The CDR3 DNA follows: TGCAGCATCTGGACAGGACACTTCCCTTCCTACGAGCAGTACTTC.

This clonotype has at least ten counts. CDR3: CASSPTGDNSPLHF. Written as DNA, the CDR3 is TGTGCCAGCAGCCCTACAGGGGATAATTCACCCCTCCACTTT. The chain recombines TRBV6-1 with TRBJ1-6; 7 nucleotides match TRBD1. This CDR3 contains 14 residues. V shed 6 bases and J 5 bases; nucleotides not matched to a gene: 4. Per germline, CDR1 MNHNS and CDR2 SASEGT.

The gene calls are TRBV7-2 and TRBJ2-1; possibly TRBD2 for D (7 bases). This CDR3 comprises 18 residues. Looked up from germline, CDR1 is SGHTA and CDR2 is FQGNSA. The V and J ends lost 0 bases and 9 bases respectively, with 24 bases between them. CDR3: CASSLAGPRAPAGAEQFF. The DNA for the CDR3 is TGTGCCAGCAGCTTAGCCGGTCCGCGGGCCCCCGCGGGGGCTGAGCAGTTCTTC.

This clonotype was counted many times. The chain recombines TRBV12-3 or TRBV12-4 with TRBJ2-7, with TRBD2 as a possible D gene (7 bases). Trimming took 6 bases from V and 6 from J, leaving 18 bases between them. This CDR3 comprises 14 residues. For the CDR3, the DNA is TGTGCCAGCAGAAGGGTAGGGGGGGGTCGCGAGCAGTACTTC. Translation gives CASRRVGGGREQYF.

This clonotype was seen ten or more times. This rearrangement joins TRBV12-3 or TRBV12-4 to TRBJ1-1, with 8 bases fitting TRBD1. The CDR3 extends over 15 amino acids. The V segment lost 5 bases and the J segment 1 base; nucleotides outside the gene matches: 6. The CDR3 here is CASSLDRGSNTEAFF. CDR3 bases: TGTGCCAGCAGTCTAGACAGGGGCTCGAACACTGAAGCTTTCTTT.

The genes are TRBV13 and TRBJ2-7; 11 bases fit TRBD2. With 5 bases clipped from V and 2 bases from J, the junction kept 5 bases outside the gene matches. CDR3 length equals 15 residues. CDR1 PRHDT and CDR2 FYEKMQ come from the germline V gene (reference sequence). CDR3 sequence: CASSTTLAGAYEQYF. CDR3 sequence (DNA): TGTGCCAGCAGCACAACACTAGCGGGAGCCTACGAGCAGTACTTC.

This clonotype was seen at least ten times. The rearrangement joins TRBV11-2 to TRBJ2-5; TRBD1 might be the D (5 bases). CDR1 is SGHAT, CDR2 FQNNGV, per germline. CDR3 length equals 12 residues. Trimming removed 7 bases from V and 7 bases from J, with 13 bases in between. The CDR3 is CASTTTGRTQYF. DNA for the CDR3: TGTGCCAGCACCACCACAGGCCGGACCCAGTACTTC.

This clonotype has just a few counts. The rearrangement joins TRBV6-1 to TRBJ1-6; D gene ambiguous. The CDR3 runs 15 residues. Germline CDR1 is MNHNS and CDR2 is SASEGT. Trimming stripped 9 bases from V and 5 bases from J, with 17 bases between. DNA of the CDR3: TGTGCCAGTCCCGAGGCGCCTACCCATAATTCACCCCTCCACTTT. Amino acids: CASPEAPTHNSPLHF.

This clonotype was recorded many times. CDR3 protein: CASRPGVPIYEQYF. CDR3 in DNA: TGTGCCAGCAGGCCGGGGGTCCCCATCTACGAGCAGTACTTC. The chain couples TRBV6-1 to TRBJ2-7; D possibly corresponds to TRBD2 (6 bases). V gave up 6 bases and J gave up 3 bases, with 15 bases separating them. Germline V CDR1 and CDR2: MNHNS, SASEGT. The length of the CDR3 is 14 residues.

This clonotype appeared many times. The V and J genes are TRBV12-3 or TRBV12-4 and TRBJ1-5; TRBD1 matches 8 bases. This CDR3 has 16 amino acids. Unmatched junction bases numbered 10, after V lost 4 bases and J lost 5 bases. CDR3 coding DNA: TGTGCCAGCAGTTCCTCGACAGGGGCTGGAGATCAGCCCCAGCATTTT. Translation: CASSSSTGAGDQPQHF.

This clonotype was counted many times. The chain recombines TRBV14 with TRBJ1-2; TRBD1 is a possible D gene (5 bases). The CDR3 consists of 13 residues. Germline V lookup: CDR1 SGHDN, CDR2 FVKESK. The V and J ends lost 0 bases and 8 bases respectively, with 10 bases between them. The CDR3: CASSQETADGYTF. DNA of the CDR3: TGTGCCAGCAGCCAAGAGACAGCGGACGGCTACACCTTC.

V usage is TRBV28 and J usage is TRBJ1-1, with D tentatively TRBD1 (5 bases). CDR1 is MDHEN and CDR2 is SYDVKM in the germline V gene. Between the trimmed V and J ends, which lost 11 bases and 4 bases, there was a span of 17 bases. The CDR3 sequence is 13 residues long. Here the CDR3 reads CAGGLQGTTEAFF. The CDR3 nucleotides are TGTGCCGGGGGGTTGCAGGGTACCACTGAAGCTTTCTTT.

A word on this clonotype: A much larger clone is a single base away; this may be a read error. The chain joins TRBV2 to TRBJ1-1; TRBD1 agrees at 7 bases. J was trimmed by 1 base and V by 4 bases; bases with no gene match: 9. Germline assignment: CDR1 SNHLY and CDR2 FYNNEI. The CDR3 consists of 16 residues. The CDR3 sequence is CASSGTTGVGNTEAFF. CDR3 DNA sequence: TGTGCCAGCAGTGGGACAACAGGGGTGGGGAACACTGAAGCTTTCTTT.